The source of this TCR beta chain is a study of shared clonotypes between healthy human individuals. Study in general: In total, the donors were a couple of women and a few men aged 18 to 49.

Each of the donors was a healthy adult who was HIV-negative and had not had a recent acute infection or vaccination. The CDR3 totals 13 residues. The germline CDR1 and CDR2 sequences are MDHEN and SYDVKM. Trimming cost V 2 bases and J 1 base, with 3 bases left between them. Study-wide points: Rarefaction showed sorted-subset sequencing was incomplete despite large depth.

Assay: immunoSEQ multiplex PCR; the TCRdb copy retains only in-frame clones and omits some. Seen here are approximately 2,000,000 clones, 80% to 95% observed once, and the top ten hold about 0.36%. This clone appeared a few times. Its antigen is currently unknown. The same CDR3 also results from other DNA sequences found in this sample. The chain couples TRBV28 to TRBJ2-1; no clear D gene. The TCR originated in a man aged 18 to 35 in good health. Some clones in this sample may be carry-over from other donors' samples. Sequencing was carried out using naive CD4+ T cells from PBMCs. The subset here: CD45RA+ positively selected. The CDR3 loop reads CASSLGSYNEQFF. The CDR3 region has the DNA TGTGCCAGCAGTTTAGGTTCCTACAATGAGCAGTTCTTC.